Listed below are T cell receptor beta chains from one sample, sequenced in a study of human T cells and chemical hapten exposure. TCRdb itself ran the RACE reads through MiXCR, one entry per CDR3 protein. The sample holds 65,000 to 90,000 distinct CDR3 sequences, approximately 15% seen once. The sequencing here drew on whole blood, taken in connection with sensitization to the hapten diphenylcyclopropenone (DPC). The receptors shown here come from a woman aged 50 to 60 with alopecia areata. Some clones in this sample may be carry-over from other donors' samples. Both conserved end residues are part of each CDR3. The D gene is left open where the match is weak. Expanded clones are given a class, and other clones once, few, many or no size at all.

d_call: TRBD1
v_call: TRBV29-1
j_call: TRBJ1-1
clone_size: .
cdr3_nt: TGCAGCGCTGGATCCGGGACAGGGCAGAGCACTGAAGCTTTCTTT
cdr3_aa: CSAGSGTGQSTEAFF

d_call: .
v_call: TRBV10-3
j_call: TRBJ1-3
clone_size: few
cdr3_nt: TGTGCCGCCGGAGGGTCCGGAAACACCATATATTTT
cdr3_aa: CAAGGSGNTIYF

d_call: .
v_call: TRBV27
j_call: TRBJ1-5
clone_size: .
cdr3_nt: TGTGCCAGCAGACGGGGGGATCAGCCCCAGCATTTT
cdr3_aa: CASRRGDQPQHF

d_call: .
v_call: TRBV9
j_call: TRBJ1-3
clone_size: few
cdr3_nt: TGTGCCAGCAGCGTCTCTGGAAACACCATATATTTT
cdr3_aa: CASSVSGNTIYF

d_call: .
v_call: TRBV20-1
j_call: TRBJ2-1
clone_size: few
cdr3_nt: TGCAGTGCTCGACGGGGCCTCCAAACCTACAATGAGCAGTTCTTC
cdr3_aa: CSARRGLQTYNEQFF

d_call: TRBD1
v_call: TRBV29-1
j_call: TRBJ2-2
clone_size: .
cdr3_nt: TGCAGCGTTGTTACAGGGGGTTCCGGGGAGCTGTTTTTT
cdr3_aa: CSVVTGGSGELFF

d_call: .
v_call: TRBV19
j_call: TRBJ2-2
clone_size: many
cdr3_nt: TGTGCCAGTAGTAGGGGACTTACCTCGAACACCGGGGAGCTGTTTTTT
cdr3_aa: CASSRGLTSNTGELFF

d_call: .
v_call: TRBV20-1
j_call: TRBJ1-5
clone_size: .
cdr3_nt: TGCAGTGGGGGGTATAGCAATCAGCCCCAGCATTTT
cdr3_aa: CSGGYSNQPQHF

d_call: TRBD2
v_call: TRBV4-1
j_call: TRBJ2-1
clone_size: .
cdr3_nt: TGCGCCAGCAGCCAAGTCGGGGGGAATGAGCAGTTCTTC
cdr3_aa: CASSQVGGNEQFF

d_call: .
v_call: TRBV29-1
j_call: TRBJ1-3
clone_size: .
cdr3_nt: TGCAGCGTGGAATACGGTGGAAACACCATATATTTT
cdr3_aa: CSVEYGGNTIYF

d_call: .
v_call: TRBV5-5
j_call: TRBJ2-2
clone_size: few
cdr3_nt: TGTGCCAGCAGCCCCCGGGTAACCGGGGAGCTGTTTTTT
cdr3_aa: CASSPRVTGELFF

d_call: TRBD2
v_call: TRBV9
j_call: TRBJ2-3
clone_size: .
cdr3_nt: TGTGCCAGCAGCGTAGCCACGAGGACTAGGACCTACACAGATACGCAGTATTTT
cdr3_aa: CASSVATRTRTYTDTQYF

d_call: .
v_call: TRBV3-1
j_call: TRBJ1-1
clone_size: .
cdr3_nt: TGTGCCAGCAGCCAAGGGACACACTCCACTGAAGCTTTCTTT
cdr3_aa: CASSQGTHSTEAFF

d_call: .
v_call: TRBV12-3/TRBV12-4
j_call: TRBJ1-4
clone_size: .
cdr3_nt: TGTGCCAGCAGTTCGACCGCAGGAAAACTGTTTTTT
cdr3_aa: CASSSTAGKLFF

d_call: .
v_call: TRBV5-1
j_call: TRBJ1-1
clone_size: .
cdr3_nt: TGCGCCAGCAGCTCCCGTCCCGGGACACGGACGAACACTGAAGCTTTCTTT
cdr3_aa: CASSSRPGTRTNTEAFF

d_call: .
v_call: TRBV11-2
j_call: TRBJ1-1
clone_size: few
cdr3_nt: TGTGCCAGCACGGGGGGTAGAGACACTGAAGCTTTCTTT
cdr3_aa: CASTGGRDTEAFF

d_call: .
v_call: TRBV4-2
j_call: TRBJ2-3
clone_size: few
cdr3_nt: TGTGCCAGCAGCCAAGAAGCCCGGGGGCTAGCTTCGTCAGATACGCAGTATTTT
cdr3_aa: CASSQEARGLASSDTQYF

d_call: .
v_call: TRBV6-2/TRBV6-3
j_call: TRBJ2-1
clone_size: few
cdr3_nt: TGTGCCAGCTGGCAGTGGAAGCGGGACAATGAGCAGTTCTTC
cdr3_aa: CASWQWKRDNEQFF

d_call: TRBD2
v_call: TRBV20-1
j_call: TRBJ2-7
clone_size: .
cdr3_nt: TGCAGTGCTGCGCGACTAGCGGGGAACTACGAGCAGTACTTC
cdr3_aa: CSAARLAGNYEQYF

d_call: TRBD1
v_call: TRBV2
j_call: TRBJ1-1
clone_size: many
cdr3_nt: TGTGCCAGCAGTGAAAGGACAGGGGTGAACACTGAAGCTTTCTTT
cdr3_aa: CASSERTGVNTEAFF

d_call: .
v_call: TRBV29-1
j_call: TRBJ1-2
clone_size: .
cdr3_nt: TGCAGCGTTGAAGTAGCAGGGTATGGCTACACCTTC
cdr3_aa: CSVEVAGYGYTF

d_call: .
v_call: TRBV29-1
j_call: TRBJ2-3
clone_size: few
cdr3_nt: TGCAGCGTTGAAAGCGGAGCCACAGATACGCAGTATTTT
cdr3_aa: CSVESGATDTQYF

d_call: .
v_call: TRBV11-2
j_call: TRBJ2-1
clone_size: .
cdr3_nt: TGTGCCAGCAGCCCCCCGCTAGCCACCCTCCAATACAATGAGCAGTTCTTC
cdr3_aa: CASSPPLATLQYNEQFF